The 31 T cell receptor beta chains presented below share a single source sample, sequenced in a study of T cell responses to AZD1222 COVID-19 vaccine. The repertoire was sequenced with immunoSEQ multiplex PCR; TCRdb's copy has only in-frame clones and lacks some. The table includes over 150,000 clones, around 87% detected once. Sequencing was performed on peripheral blood, taken on day 0 of AZD1222 vaccination. The receptors derive from an adult in good health.

V and J are TRBV7-7 and TRBJ2-1; possibly TRBD1 or TRBD2 for D (5 bases each). Germline assignment: CDR1 SSHAT and CDR2 FNYEAQ (reference sequence). V was pared by 11 bases and J by 8 bases, with 25 bases between. The CDR3 is 15 residues long. In nucleotides, the CDR3 is TGTGCCTCCTCGGCCGGGCAGGGAACGGGGCATGAGCAGTTCTTC. Translation gives CASSAGQGTGHEQFF.

This clone was seen just once. The chain uses TRBV6-6 and TRBJ2-7, with D uncertain. This CDR3 comprises 15 residues. Trimming took 0 bases from V and 0 from J, leaving 9 bases between them. Germline assignment: CDR1 MNHNY and CDR2 SVGAGI (reference sequence). The CDR3 region is CASSYSKSSSYEQYF. The CDR3 coding sequence is TGTGCCAGCAGTTACTCAAAATCGAGCTCCTACGAGCAGTACTTC.

The chain is built from TRBV7-2 and TRBJ2-7; D ambiguous. The germline V gene encodes CDR1 SGHTA and CDR2 FQGNSA. The CDR3 extends over 15 amino acids. The V end was cut by 1 base, the J end by 2 bases, with 12 bases between. The chain's CDR3 is CASSLDMTATYEQYF. CDR3 coding DNA: TGTGCCAGCAGCTTAGACATGACGGCCACCTACGAGCAGTACTTC.

The genes are TRBV6-6 and TRBJ1-1; TRBD1 matches 8 bases. Germline V gene sequence: CDR1 MNHNY, CDR2 SVGAGI (reference sequence). J gave up 1 base and V 2 bases, and 6 bases lay outside the gene matches. The CDR3 length is 16 residues. Here the CDR3 DNA reads TGTGCCAGCAGTTACGGGACAGGCGTATGGAACACTGAAGCTTTCTTT. Protein sequence: CASSYGTGVWNTEAFF.

This rearrangement joins TRBV4-1 to TRBJ2-1, with 12 nucleotides matching TRBD1. Trimming took 1 base from V and 9 from J; bases not matched to a gene: 7. CDR1 is MGHRA and CDR2 is YSYEKL in the germline V gene. This CDR3 comprises 16 residues. CDR3: CASSQAPGQGAREQFF. CDR3 sequence (DNA): TGCGCCAGCAGCCAAGCGCCGGGACAGGGGGCGCGTGAGCAGTTCTTC.

The V gene is TRBV6-5, the J gene TRBJ1-3, with unresolved D. The CDR3 extends over 15 amino acids. The germline CDR1 and CDR2 sequences are MNHEY and SVGAGI. V lost 6 bases, J lost 0 bases, and 12 bases lay in between. The CDR3 DNA sequence: TGTGCCAGCAGGCCTGACGGTTACTCTGGAAACACCATATATTTT. Residues: CASRPDGYSGNTIYF.

This rearrangement joins TRBV5-1 to TRBJ2-7, with D hard to call. V was trimmed by 1 base and J by 1 base, leaving 6 bases between them. The CDR3 contains 13 residues. Per germline, CDR1 SGHRS and CDR2 YFSETQ. CDR3 in DNA: TGCGCCAGCAGCTTGAGGCAGTCCTACGAGCAGTACTTC. Protein sequence: CASSLRQSYEQYF. The complete variable domain, with remaining parts taken from reference TRBV5-1 and TRBJ2-7, reads KAGVTQTPRYLIKTRGQQVTLSCSPISGHRSVSWYQQTPGQGLQFLFEYFSETQRNKGNFPGRFSGRQFSNSRSEMNVSTLELGDSALYLCASSLRQSYEQYFGPGTRLTVT.

The chain joins TRBV28 to TRBJ1-4; TRBD1 agrees at 7 bases. Looked up from germline, CDR1 is MDHEN and CDR2 is SYDVKM. V trimming: 6 bases; J trimming: 10 bases; junction bases outside the gene matches: 11. The CDR3 runs to 14 residues. CDR3 DNA sequence: TGTGCCAGCAGGTCAACAGGGGTCCTCGGAAAACTGTTTTTT. Protein sequence: CASRSTGVLGKLFF.

This clone was counted between two and nine times. At the DNA level, this CDR3 is encoded by other sequences in the same sample as well. The chain combines TRBV28 with TRBJ1-6; no definite D call. Per germline, CDR1 MDHEN and CDR2 SYDVKM. The V and J ends lost 2 bases and 10 bases respectively, with 9 bases between them. The CDR3 is 13 residues long. The CDR3 DNA sequence: TGTGCCAGCAGTTTAAGGGTAGTCTCACCCCTCCACTTT. It translates to CASSLRVVSPLHF.

In this sample, this clone turned up a few times. This rearrangement joins TRBV5-1 to TRBJ1-4; weak D call: TRBD1 (5 bases). V was trimmed by 0 bases and J by 7 bases, leaving 10 bases between them. The V gene's germline CDR1 is SGHRS and CDR2 YFSETQ. The CDR3 length is 14 residues. CDR3 DNA: TGCGCCAGCAGCTTGGGCCCGAGGGGTGAAAAACTGTTTTTT. This gives the protein CASSLGPRGEKLFF.

The CDR3 reads CASRGEGEKLFF. CDR3 in DNA: TGCGCCAGCAGAGGAGAGGGAGAAAAACTGTTTTTT. The V gene is TRBV5-1, the J gene TRBJ1-4; D unresolved. CDR1 and CDR2 from the germline V gene are SGHRS and YFSETQ. V was pared by 5 bases and J by 8 bases, with 10 bases between. This CDR3 has 12 residues.

CDR3 DNA sequence: TGTGCCAGCTCCCGACAGGGACTTGCGGATAATTCACCCCTCCACTTT. Its translation is CASSRQGLADNSPLHF. The J gene is TRBJ1-6, the V gene TRBV18; 7 bases fit TRBD1. V gave up 6 bases and J gave up 5 bases; unmatched junction bases: 10. Germline CDR1 reads KGHSH; CDR2 reads LQKENI. This CDR3 has 16 amino acids.

The V and J genes are TRBV6-1 and TRBJ1-1; D gene unclear. Germline CDR1 and CDR2: MNHNS and SASEGT. The CDR3 is 14 amino acids. The V end lost 10 bases, the J end lost 1 base, and 16 bases lay between the germline ends. CDR3 loop: CAMRGRSWNTEAFF. CDR3 in DNA: TGTGCCATGCGAGGGCGTTCTTGGAACACTGAAGCTTTCTTT.

The rearrangement uses TRBV19 and TRBJ1-1; TRBD1 matches at 10 bases. Germline CDR1 and CDR2: LNHDA and SQIVND (reference sequence). The CDR3 runs to 17 residues. Unmatched junction bases numbered 12, after V lost 3 bases and J lost 5 bases. The CDR3 here is CASSIMYRQGAGTEAFF. CDR3 nucleotide sequence: TGTGCCAGTAGTATTATGTACCGACAGGGGGCAGGTACTGAAGCTTTCTTT.

The CDR3 spells CASSQDLGLAGIETQYF. Here the CDR3 DNA reads TGTGCCAGCAGCCAAGATCTGGGCCTAGCGGGTATAGAGACCCAGTACTTC. V gene TRBV4-2 combines with J gene TRBJ2-5, with 8 positions matching TRBD2. The CDR3 loop spans 17 amino acids. The V gene's germline CDR1 is LGHNA and CDR2 YNFKEQ. The V and J ends lost 0 bases and 4 bases, in that order; junction bases with no gene match: 10.

J is TRBJ2-7 and V is TRBV30; possible D gene TRBD2, 5 bases. This CDR3 has 14 amino acids. Between the trimmed V and J ends, which lost 4 bases and 2 bases, there was a span of 15 bases. Germline assignment: CDR1 GTSNPN and CDR2 SVGIG (reference sequence). The CDR3 spells CAWTWWENPYEQYF. In nucleotides, the CDR3 is TGTGCCTGGACCTGGTGGGAGAACCCCTACGAGCAGTACTTC. The full variable domain, with the rest looked up from reference TRBV30 and TRBJ2-7, is SQTIHQWPATLVQPVGSPLSLECTVEGTSNPNLYWYRQAAGRGLQLLFYSVGIGQISSEVPQNLSASRPQDRQFILSSKKLLLSDSGFYLCAWTWWENPYEQYFGPGTRLTVT.

This clone was detected ten times or more. The chain couples TRBV2 to TRBJ2-2; TRBD2 agrees at 8 bases. The V and J ends lost 4 bases and 6 bases, in that order; junction bases with no gene match: 7. The CDR3 covers 15 residues. Looked up from germline, CDR1 is SNHLY and CDR2 is FYNNEI. This chain's CDR3 is CASSAREVSPGELFF. CDR3 sequence (DNA): TGTGCCAGCAGTGCGCGGGAGGTCTCTCCCGGGGAGCTGTTTTTT.

The chain couples TRBV3-1 (or the pseudogene TRBV3-2) to TRBJ1-2, with D possibly being TRBD1 (5 bases). Trimming stripped 4 bases from V and 2 bases from J, with 11 bases between. The CDR3 is made up of 14 amino acids. Germline CDR1 is LGHDT and CDR2 is YNNKEL (reference sequence). The CDR3 is CASSPMGRNYGYTF. For the CDR3, the DNA is TGTGCCAGCAGCCCTATGGGACGGAACTATGGCTACACCTTC.

The V and J genes are TRBV6-5 and TRBJ1-4; D remains unclear. The germline CDR1 and CDR2 sequences are MNHEY and SVGAGI. V was clipped by 0 bases and J by 8 bases, with 13 bases between them. The CDR3 contains 15 residues. CDR3 sequence: CASSYSTGRGEKLFF. In nucleotides, the CDR3 is TGTGCCAGCAGTTACTCGACCGGACGAGGCGAAAAACTGTTTTTT.

The sample holds one count of this clone. The genes are TRBV7-7 and TRBJ2-5; either TRBD1 or TRBD2 may fit D (5 bases each). This CDR3 is 14 amino acids long. V was cut by 5 bases and J by 4 bases, with 14 bases left in between. CDR1 is SSHAT and CDR2 is FNYEAQ in the germline V gene (reference sequence). The CDR3 region has the DNA TGTGCCAGCAGCCCTTTCGGGACGGGAGAGACCCAGTACTTC. Its translation is CASSPFGTGETQYF.

This chain joins TRBV19 and TRBJ1-5; no definite D call. Trimming left V 2 bases short and J 2 bases short, with 7 bases between. The CDR3 contains 14 residues. Germline V gene lookup returns CDR1 LNHDA and CDR2 SQIVND (reference sequence). DNA for the CDR3: TGTGCCAGTAGTATATGGGATCGCAATCAGCCCCAGCATTTT. It yields the protein CASSIWDRNQPQHF.

The sample holds a few counts of this clone. The V and J genes are TRBV5-4 and TRBJ2-7, with 13 bases fitting TRBD2. From germline, CDR1 is SGHNT and CDR2 YYREEE (reference sequence). J gave up 5 bases and V 0 bases, and 2 bases lay outside the gene matches. The CDR3 is 15 amino acids. In nucleotides, the CDR3 is TGTGCCAGCAGCTTGGCCGGACTAGCGGGAGACGAGCAGTACTTC. This translates into CASSLAGLAGDEQYF.

The gene calls are TRBV14 and TRBJ2-2; 8 bases are a match to TRBD2. Per germline, CDR1 SGHDN and CDR2 FVKESK. This CDR3 contains 17 residues. J lost 5 bases, V lost 0 bases, and 8 bases had no gene match. The CDR3 coding sequence is TGTGCCAGCAGCCAAGACGTGGGACTAGGACCAACCGGGGAGCTGTTTTTT. This encodes CASSQDVGLGPTGELFF.

This rearrangement joins TRBV7-2 to TRBJ2-5; D is possibly TRBD1 or TRBD2 (5 bases each). Germline CDR1 reads SGHTA; CDR2 reads FQGNSA. The CDR3 spans 15 residues. V lost 3 bases to trimming and J lost 2 bases, with 13 bases between them. DNA for the CDR3: TGTGCCAGCAGCTTTCAATGGGGGAGTCAAGAGACCCAGTACTTC. Protein sequence: CASSFQWGSQETQYF.

This rearrangement joins TRBV5-6 to TRBJ1-6, with no clear D. The CDR3 spans 16 residues. V was cut by 4 bases and J by 2 bases, with 13 bases left in between. Germline V CDR1 and CDR2: SGHDT, YYEEEE. CDR3 protein: CASSQGPGTYNSPLHF. CDR3 DNA: TGTGCCAGCAGCCAAGGACCCGGGACCTATAATTCACCCCTCCACTTT.

The chain uses TRBV10-2 and TRBJ1-3, with D possibly matching TRBD1 (5 bases). The germline CDR1 and CDR2 sequences are WSHSY and SAAADI. The CDR3 runs 16 residues. V lost 1 base and J lost 0, with 10 bases in between. CDR3 sequence (DNA): TGCGCCAGCAGTGAGTGGGGGGGTAACTCTGGAAACACCATATATTTT. Translation gives CASSEWGGNSGNTIYF.

This chain links TRBV3-1 (or the pseudogene TRBV3-2) with TRBJ2-1; tentatively, D is TRBD1 (5 bases). The CDR3 has 14 amino acids. The germline V and J ends were trimmed by 1 base and 10 bases, with 14 bases remaining between them. Germline V gene data show CDR1 as LGHDT and CDR2 as YNNKEL (reference sequence). The CDR3 DNA reads as TGTGCCAGCAGCCAAGTTCTGGGGCCCAGCGAGCAGTTCTTC. This gives the protein CASSQVLGPSEQFF.

The chain is built from TRBV12-3 or TRBV12-4 and TRBJ1-4; tentative D call: TRBD1 (6 bases). The CDR3 runs 12 residues. V shed 7 bases and J shed 7 bases, with 10 bases lying between them. DNA of the CDR3: TGTGCCAGCACCGGGGGCGGTGAAAAACTGTTTTTT. As protein: CASTGGGEKLFF.

The rearrangement joins TRBV19 to TRBJ1-2; tentative D call: TRBD1 (5 bases). Germline assignment: CDR1 LNHDA and CDR2 SQIVND (reference sequence). The V and J ends lost 1 base and 4 bases respectively, with 13 bases between them. This CDR3 region has 15 residues. CDR3 residues: CASSIVGGEIYGYTF. DNA of the CDR3: TGTGCCAGTAGTATAGTTGGAGGGGAAATCTATGGCTACACCTTC.

The chain is built from TRBV19 and TRBJ2-2, with 9 bases fitting TRBD2. After removal of 0 bases from V and 7 bases from J, the junction contained 12 bases not matched to a gene. Germline V gene lookup returns CDR1 LNHDA and CDR2 SQIVND (reference sequence). The CDR3 extends over 18 amino acids. The CDR3 sequence is CASSIDLGAGGPIGELFF. The CDR3 nucleotides read TGTGCCAGTAGTATAGATCTCGGCGCGGGAGGGCCTATCGGGGAGCTGTTTTTT.

This clone was seen just once. The chain has TRBV5-4 and TRBJ1-2; 8 nucleotides match TRBD1. The germline gives CDR1 SGHNT, CDR2 YYREEE (reference sequence). The trim removed 5 bases at V and 4 bases at J, leaving 7 bases unmatched. CDR3 length: 14 amino acids. The CDR3 here is CASRPGGASYGYTF. In nucleotides, the CDR3 is TGTGCCAGCAGGCCAGGGGGCGCGAGCTATGGCTACACCTTC.